This passage covers 29 T cell receptor beta chains from one sample sequenced in a study of blood T cell repertoires in COVID-19 (dated by TCRdb to the early 2020s). The library was generated by the immunoSEQ multiplex PCR assay. TCRdb limited this immuneACCESS table to in-frame rearrangements with V and J called. A share of clones is missing; checked studies link under half to unresolved V genes, and the rest is unexplained. This sample holds approximately 190,000 clones; around 84% were observed only once. The ten largest account for under 15% of the sample. Input material: peripheral blood. The receptors shown here come from a man under 40 with active or convalescent COVID-19.

V is TRBV19 and J is TRBJ2-1; D remains unclear. Germline V gene sequence: CDR1 LNHDA, CDR2 SQIVND (reference sequence). The CDR3 is 13 residues long. V was pared by 3 bases and J by 5 bases, with 8 bases between. CDR3 protein: CASSMGRNNEQFF. CDR3 nucleotides: TGTGCCAGTAGTATGGGCAGGAACAATGAGCAGTTCTTC.

This chain connects TRBV18 to TRBJ1-2; 11 nucleotides match TRBD1. The CDR3 totals 15 residues. After removal of 3 bases from V and 2 bases from J, the junction contained 2 bases not matched to a gene. From germline, CDR1 is KGHSH and CDR2 LQKENI. CDR3 amino acids: CASSPGQGANYGYTF. As DNA, the CDR3 is TGTGCCAGCTCACCCGGACAGGGGGCGAACTATGGCTACACCTTC.

The CDR3 loop reads CASRGQGHNSPLHF. In DNA form, the CDR3 reads TGTGCCAGCAGGGGACAGGGGCATAATTCACCCCTCCACTTT. The chain recombines TRBV11-2 with TRBJ1-6, with TRBD1 matching over 10 bases. Germline values: CDR1 SGHAT, CDR2 FQNNGV. Unmatched junction bases numbered 1, after V lost 6 bases and J lost 5 bases. The CDR3 is made up of 14 amino acids.

The J gene is TRBJ1-5, the V gene TRBV2; 7 bases align to TRBD1. The germline gives CDR1 SNHLY, CDR2 FYNNEI. V trimming: 5 bases; J trimming: 11 bases; junction bases outside the gene matches: 9. This CDR3 has 13 amino acids. The CDR3 bases are TGTGCCAGCAGTAGCTTGGGGACAGTCGCCCAGCATTTT. Translated, it gives CASSSLGTVAQHF.

The J gene is TRBJ1-1, the V gene TRBV29-1; D not certain. Trimming stripped 7 bases from V and 5 bases from J, with 8 bases between. The CDR3 covers 10 residues. Germline V lookup: CDR1 SQVTM, CDR2 ANQGSEA. CDR3 loop: CSAADTEAFF. In DNA form, the CDR3 reads TGCAGCGCCGCGGATACTGAAGCTTTCTTT.

The rearrangement joins TRBV4-1 to TRBJ1-5; no definite D call. Looked up from germline, CDR1 is MGHRA and CDR2 is YSYEKL. This CDR3 contains 14 residues. Trimming cost V 0 bases and J 9 bases, with 12 bases left between them. CDR3 residues: CASSQDNGIPPQHF. Written as DNA, the CDR3 is TGCGCCAGCAGCCAAGATAACGGGATACCGCCCCAGCATTTT.

This clone was observed once. This chain connects TRBV2 to TRBJ2-2; D call uncertain. In germline, CDR1 is SNHLY, CDR2 FYNNEI. The CDR3 is 14 amino acids. Deletions cut 4 bases from V and 3 bases from J, with 9 bases between. The CDR3 protein is CASSGLGDTGELFF. In DNA form, the CDR3 reads TGTGCCAGCAGTGGCCTGGGCGACACCGGGGAGCTGTTTTTT.

The V call is TRBV11-2, the J call TRBJ1-2; D unclear. The germline V gene encodes CDR1 SGHAT and CDR2 FQNNGV. Trimming took off 5 bases at V and 6 bases at J, with 10 bases between the two ends. This CDR3 is built from 12 residues. The CDR3 sequence is CASSLNADGYTF. The CDR3 coding sequence is TGTGCCAGCAGCCTCAATGCAGATGGCTACACCTTC.

The rearrangement uses TRBV29-1 and TRBJ2-3; 10 bases line up with TRBD1. This CDR3 region has 19 residues. The germline V gene has CDR1 SQVTM and CDR2 ANQGSEA. Trimming took 0 bases from V and 6 from J; bases not matched to a gene: 18. The CDR3 DNA sequence: TGCAGCGTTGAAGATCAGCCGGGGGACAGGGGATGGCTGGGGGATACGCAGTATTTT. Residues: CSVEDQPGDRGWLGDTQYF.

The V gene is TRBV5-1, the J gene TRBJ1-1, with 7 nucleotides matching TRBD1. The ends lost 4 bases at V and 0 bases at J; junction bases unmatched: 6. CDR3 length: 15 residues. Germline V gene lookup returns CDR1 SGHRS and CDR2 YFSETQ. This CDR3 reads CASSPGQLMNTEAFF. The CDR3 DNA reads TGCGCCAGCAGCCCGGGACAGCTCATGAACACTGAAGCTTTCTTT.

The genes are TRBV4-1 and TRBJ1-1, with 8 bases that match TRBD1. V shed 2 bases and J 11 bases; nucleotides not matched to a gene: 10. Germline V gives CDR1 MGHRA, CDR2 YSYEKL. CDR3 length: 14 amino acids. The CDR3 sequence: CASSQLRTGRSAFF. The CDR3 DNA sequence: TGCGCCAGCAGCCAACTCCGGACAGGGAGGTCTGCTTTCTTT.

The chain carries TRBV5-1 and TRBJ2-1, with TRBD2 matching 13 bases. Germline V gene data show CDR1 as SGHRS and CDR2 as YFSETQ. Trimming removed 3 bases from V and 5 bases from J; junction bases left unmatched: 5. The CDR3 sequence is 16 residues long. The CDR3 DNA reads TGCGCCAGCAGCTGGAAAGGACTAGCGGGGGACAATGAGCAGTTCTTC. Its protein product is CASSWKGLAGDNEQFF.

This sequence joins TRBV27 and TRBJ2-3; a possible D gene is TRBD2 (7 bases). Deletions cut 1 base from V and 5 bases from J, with 13 bases between. This CDR3 has 15 residues. Looked up from germline, CDR1 is MNHEY and CDR2 is SMNVEV (reference sequence). This chain's CDR3 is CASSLYSGGLDTQYF. Written as DNA, the CDR3 is TGTGCCAGCAGTTTATATTCCGGGGGGCTAGATACGCAGTATTTT.

The rearrangement uses TRBV19 and TRBJ2-1, with 10 bases aligning to TRBD1. With 6 bases clipped from V and 8 bases from J, the junction kept 10 bases outside the gene matches. Looked up from germline, CDR1 is LNHDA and CDR2 is SQIVND (reference sequence). The CDR3 has 15 amino acids. Here the CDR3 DNA reads TGTGCCAGTAGAGACCGGGACAGGGGAAATCATGAGCAGTTCTTC. Amino acids: CASRDRDRGNHEQFF.

The genes are TRBV9 and TRBJ1-6; possible D gene TRBD1, 5 bases. CDR1 is SGDLS and CDR2 is YYNGEE in the germline V gene. The V end lost 3 bases, the J end lost 10 bases, and 8 bases lay between the germline ends. This CDR3 region has 12 residues. The CDR3 sequence is CASSGGRSPLHF. Here the CDR3 DNA reads TGTGCCAGCAGCGGGGGCCGGTCACCCCTCCACTTT. The whole variable domain, filled in from reference TRBV9 and TRBJ1-6, reads DSGVTQTPKHLITATGQRVTLRCSPRSGDLSVYWYQQSLDQGLQFLIQYYNGEERAKGNILERFSAQQFPDLHSELNLSSLELGDSALYFCASSGGRSPLHFGNGTRLTVT.

The genes are TRBV28 and TRBJ2-1; 10 bases align to TRBD2. Germline loops: CDR1 MDHEN, CDR2 SYDVKM. This CDR3 has 14 amino acids. V was pared by 7 bases and J by 4 bases, with 4 bases of the junction left unmatched. CDR3 nucleotides: TGTGCCAGCACAAGCGGGGGGGCGTACAATGAGCAGTTCTTC. Its translation is CASTSGGAYNEQFF.

This chain joins TRBV5-1 and TRBJ1-1; D call uncertain. The germline V gene has CDR1 SGHRS and CDR2 YFSETQ. The ends were cut back, 1 base at V and 4 bases at J, with 11 bases in the middle. The CDR3 consists of 14 residues. In DNA form, the CDR3 reads TGCGCCAGCAGCTTGCCAGAGGCGGGCACTGAAGCTTTCTTT. Its translation is CASSLPEAGTEAFF.

The chain links TRBV7-8 to TRBJ1-4; unclear D gene. This CDR3 has 15 amino acids. V was cut by 4 bases and J by 4 bases, with 13 bases left in between. CDR1 is SGHVS and CDR2 is FQNEAQ in the germline V gene. The CDR3 DNA follows: TGTGCCAGCAGCTCTAGAGGGCAGTTTAATGAAAAACTGTTTTTT. Translating it yields CASSSRGQFNEKLFF.

The chain links TRBV6-5 to TRBJ2-1; D is perhaps TRBD1 (6 bases). From germline, CDR1 is MNHEY and CDR2 SVGAGI. This CDR3 is built from 15 residues. V was trimmed by 4 bases and J by 1 base, leaving 11 bases between them. The CDR3 DNA sequence: TGTGCCAGCAGTTCTACAGGGACGTCCTACAATGAGCAGTTCTTC. Amino acids: CASSSTGTSYNEQFF.

The chain is built from TRBV15 and TRBJ2-3; a weak D match, TRBD1 (6 bases). CDR3 length equals 16 residues. The germline V gene has CDR1 LNHNV and CDR2 YYDKDF (reference sequence). V was pared by 1 base and J by 2 bases, with 13 bases between. The DNA of the CDR3 is TGTGCCACCAGCAGAGGGGGGCTTTTCTCCACAGATACGCAGTATTTT. It yields the protein CATSRGGLFSTDTQYF.

V is TRBV20-1 and J is TRBJ2-7, with D possibly TRBD2 on 5 matching bases. The ends were cut back, 3 bases at V and 0 bases at J, with 12 bases in the middle. The CDR3 contains 14 residues. CDR1 is DFQATT, CDR2 SNEGSKA, per germline (reference sequence). The CDR3 protein is CSASSAESSYEQYF. CDR3 DNA sequence: TGCAGTGCTAGTTCAGCGGAGAGCTCCTACGAGCAGTACTTC.

The chain has TRBV6-6 and TRBJ1-2; D might be TRBD1 (6 bases). Trimming left V 7 bases short and J 4 bases short, with 16 bases between. Germline V CDR1 and CDR2: MNHNY, SVGAGI (reference sequence). The CDR3 length is 14 residues. The CDR3 protein is CASMLRQGSYGYTF. The CDR3 nucleotides are TGTGCCAGCATGTTACGGCAGGGGAGCTATGGCTACACCTTC.

This rearrangement joins TRBV27 to TRBJ2-7, with 8 positions matching TRBD2. The CDR3 totals 15 residues. In germline, CDR1 is MNHEY, CDR2 SMNVEV (reference sequence). The ends lost 6 bases at V and 2 bases at J; junction bases unmatched: 9. CDR3 amino acids: CASRRREGPPYEQYF. The CDR3 DNA follows: TGTGCCAGCAGACGCCGGGAGGGCCCCCCCTACGAGCAGTACTTC.

The V call is TRBV5-1, the J call TRBJ2-5; D perhaps matches TRBD1 (6 bases). Trimming cost V 4 bases and J 3 bases, with 13 bases left between them. The CDR3 spans 14 residues. From germline, CDR1 is SGHRS and CDR2 YFSETQ. Here the CDR3 DNA reads TGCGCCAGCAGCCTGGTGAGGACAGAAGAGACCCAGTACTTC. Its protein product is CASSLVRTEETQYF.

The V gene is TRBV18, the J gene TRBJ1-2; 8 bases are shared with TRBD1. CDR1 is KGHSH, CDR2 LQKENI, per germline. The CDR3 has 13 amino acids. J gave up 3 bases and V 6 bases, and 3 bases lay outside the gene matches. The CDR3 here is CASSPGGHYGYTF. Here the CDR3 DNA reads TGTGCCAGCTCTCCAGGGGGCCACTATGGCTACACCTTC.

The chain combines TRBV14 with TRBJ2-3, with 10 bases matching TRBD2. V was pared by 4 bases and J by 3 bases, with 4 bases of the junction left unmatched. This CDR3 comprises 15 residues. The V gene's germline CDR1 is SGHDN and CDR2 FVKESK. CDR3 loop: CASSLAGGGTDTQYF. The CDR3 region has the DNA TGTGCCAGCAGCCTAGCGGGAGGAGGAACAGATACGCAGTATTTT. Supplemented by reference TRBV14 and TRBJ2-3, the full variable domain reads EAGVTQFPSHSVIEKGQTVTLRCDPISGHDNLYWYRRVMGKEIKFLLHFVKESKQDESGMPNNRFLAERTGGTYSTLKVQPAELEDSGVYFCASSLAGGGTDTQYFGPGTRLTVL.

This chain uses TRBV18 with TRBJ1-5; D uncertain. The CDR3 runs 15 residues. Germline assignment: CDR1 KGHSH and CDR2 LQKENI. V was cut by 7 bases and J by 7 bases, with 20 bases left in between. The DNA for the CDR3 is TGTGCCAGCTATACCGAGGAGGGATTCCTCCAGCCCCAGCATTTT. As protein: CASYTEEGFLQPQHF.

This sequence joins TRBV10-2 and TRBJ2-5; D gene ambiguous. V lost 0 bases and J lost 0, with 8 bases in between. The CDR3 contains 15 residues. Germline values: CDR1 WSHSY, CDR2 SAAADI. CDR3 coding DNA: TGCGCCAGCAGTGAGTCCTGGCCCGACCAAGAGACCCAGTACTTC. Protein: CASSESWPDQETQYF.

V and J are TRBV9 and TRBJ1-2; D ambiguous. Germline V lookup: CDR1 SGDLS, CDR2 YYNGEE. The CDR3 length is 12 residues. V was trimmed by 4 bases and J by 4 bases, leaving 8 bases between them. Here the CDR3 reads CASSPSSYGYTF. CDR3 nucleotide sequence: TGTGCCAGCAGCCCTAGCAGCTATGGCTACACCTTC.